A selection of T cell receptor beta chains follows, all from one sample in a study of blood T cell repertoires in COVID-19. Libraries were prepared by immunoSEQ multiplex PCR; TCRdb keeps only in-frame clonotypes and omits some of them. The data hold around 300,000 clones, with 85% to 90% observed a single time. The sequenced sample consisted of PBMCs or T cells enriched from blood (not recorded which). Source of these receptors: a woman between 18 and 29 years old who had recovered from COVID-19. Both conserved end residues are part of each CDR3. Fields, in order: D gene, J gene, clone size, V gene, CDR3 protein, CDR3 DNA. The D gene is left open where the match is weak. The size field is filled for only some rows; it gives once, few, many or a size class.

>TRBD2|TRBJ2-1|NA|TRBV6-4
CASSDEAGGENEQFF
TGTGCCAGCAGTGACGAGGCGGGGGGGGAGAATGAGCAGTTCTTC
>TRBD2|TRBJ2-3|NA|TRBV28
CASSLGTSGGAPDTQYF
TGTGCCAGCAGTTTAGGGACTAGCGGGGGGGCCCCAGATACGCAGTATTTT
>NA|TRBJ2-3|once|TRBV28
CASSLVRGTDTQYF
TGTGCCAGCAGTTTGGTACGGGGCACAGATACGCAGTATTTT
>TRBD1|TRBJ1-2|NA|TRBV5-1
CASSSGQGVYGYTF
TGCGCCAGCAGCTCAGGACAGGGAGTGTATGGCTACACCTTC
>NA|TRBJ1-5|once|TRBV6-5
CASNPRGGLSQPQHF
TGTGCCAGCAATCCGAGGGGGGGCCTTAGTCAGCCCCAGCATTTT
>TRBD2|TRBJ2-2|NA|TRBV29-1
CSGWTSGNTGELFF
TGCAGCGGGTGGACTAGCGGCAACACCGGGGAGCTGTTTTTT
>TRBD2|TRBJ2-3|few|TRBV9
CASSVDGGGTPADTQYF
TGTGCCAGCAGCGTAGATGGCGGGGGGACCCCCGCAGATACGCAGTATTTT
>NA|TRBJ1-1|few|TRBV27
CASRGGALNTEAFF
TGTGCCAGCCGGGGGGGGGCACTGAACACTGAAGCTTTCTTT
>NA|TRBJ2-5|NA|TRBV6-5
CASTPNGSQETQYF
TGTGCCAGCACTCCAAACGGGTCTCAAGAGACCCAGTACTTC
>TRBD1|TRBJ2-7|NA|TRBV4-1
CASSQDRGYEQYF
TGCGCCAGCAGCCAAGACAGGGGGTACGAGCAGTACTTC
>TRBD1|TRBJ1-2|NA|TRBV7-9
CASSNAGQGNYGYTF
TGTGCCAGCAGCAACGCGGGACAGGGGAACTATGGCTACACCTTC
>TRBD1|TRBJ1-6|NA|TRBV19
CASSITGTGVSPLHF
TGTGCCAGTAGTATTACCGGGACAGGGGTTTCACCCCTCCACTTT
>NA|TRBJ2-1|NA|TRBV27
CASTQGLGEQFF
TGTGCCAGCACCCAGGGGTTAGGTGAGCAGTTCTTC
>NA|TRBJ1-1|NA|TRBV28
CASTNGGSVLMNTEAFF
TGTGCCAGCACCAACGGGGGGTCGGTCTTGATGAACACTGAAGCTTTCTTT
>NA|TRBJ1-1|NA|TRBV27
CASSIRGRAEAFF
TGTGCCAGCAGCATCAGGGGCAGGGCTGAAGCTTTCTTT
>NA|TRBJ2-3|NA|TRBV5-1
CASSLAIVRDTQYF
TGCGCCAGCAGCTTGGCCATCGTACGGGATACGCAGTATTTT
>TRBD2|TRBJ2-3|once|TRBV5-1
CASSLGASGETDTQYF
TGCGCCAGCAGCTTGGGGGCTAGCGGGGAAACAGATACGCAGTATTTT
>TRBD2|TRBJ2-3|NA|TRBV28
CASSLWSTSDSTDTQYF
TGTGCCAGCAGTTTATGGTCGACTAGCGATAGCACAGATACGCAGTATTTT
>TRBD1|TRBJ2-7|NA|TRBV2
CASSRQGVEQYF
TGTGCCAGCAGCAGACAGGGAGTCGAGCAGTACTTC
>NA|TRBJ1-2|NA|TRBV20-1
CSASLGEGFYGYTF
TGCAGTGCTAGTTTGGGGGAGGGGTTCTATGGCTACACCTTC
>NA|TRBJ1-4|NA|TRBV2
CASSVQGGDEKLFF
TGTGCCAGCAGTGTTCAGGGAGGAGATGAAAAACTGTTTTTT
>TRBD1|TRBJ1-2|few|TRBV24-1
CATSESGTGTFNYGYTF
TGTGCCACCAGTGAATCCGGGACAGGCACATTCAACTATGGCTACACCTTC
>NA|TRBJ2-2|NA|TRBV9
CASSVGTMNTGELFF
TGTGCCAGCAGCGTAGGGACAATGAACACCGGGGAGCTGTTTTTT
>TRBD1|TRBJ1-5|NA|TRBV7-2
CASSTYGQGSIGGNQPQHF
TGTGCCAGCAGCACTTACGGACAGGGGAGCATTGGCGGCAATCAGCCCCAGCATTTT
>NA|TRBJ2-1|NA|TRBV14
CASSQEVGGSYNEQFF
TGTGCCAGCAGCCAAGAAGTGGGGGGCTCCTACAATGAGCAGTTCTTC
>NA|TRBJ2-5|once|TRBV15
CATSRSGLPQETQYF
TGTGCCACCAGCAGATCGGGACTGCCACAAGAGACCCAGTACTTC
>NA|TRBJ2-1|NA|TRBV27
CASSSTVSYNEQFF
TGTGCCAGCAGTTCCACTGTATCATACAATGAGCAGTTCTTC
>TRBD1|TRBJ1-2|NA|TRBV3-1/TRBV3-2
CASSRWTGGRGYTF
TGTGCCAGCAGCCGATGGACAGGGGGTCGTGGCTACACCTTC
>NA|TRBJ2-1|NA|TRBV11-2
CASSLRDGGGSEQFF
TGTGCCAGCAGCTTAAGGGACGGGGGTGGTTCTGAGCAGTTCTTC
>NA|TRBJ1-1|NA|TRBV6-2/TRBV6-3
CASSRGGISEAFF
TGTGCCAGCAGCCGAGGGGGTATCTCTGAAGCTTTCTTT
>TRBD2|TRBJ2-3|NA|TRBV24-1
CATSDSTSGGPQYF
TGTGCCACCAGTGATTCTACTAGCGGGGGGCCCCAGTATTTT
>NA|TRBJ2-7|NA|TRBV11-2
CASSFFAGEKKQYF
TGTGCCAGCAGCTTCTTTGCAGGGGAGAAGAAGCAGTACTTC
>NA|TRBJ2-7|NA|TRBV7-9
CASSLVLTGRQSFYEQYF
TGTGCCAGCAGCTTAGTCCTCACAGGGAGACAGAGCTTCTACGAGCAGTACTTC
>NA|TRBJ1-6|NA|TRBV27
CASSLSLNSPLHF
TGTGCCAGCAGTTTATCCCTTAATTCACCCCTCCACTTT
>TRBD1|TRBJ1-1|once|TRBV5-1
CASSLDRGNTEAFF
TGCGCCAGCAGCTTGGACAGGGGAAACACTGAAGCTTTCTTT
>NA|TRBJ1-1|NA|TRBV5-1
CASSSGQTRMNTEAFF
TGCGCCAGCAGCTCCGGACAGACCAGAATGAACACTGAAGCTTTCTTT
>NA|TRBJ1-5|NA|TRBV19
CASKTGAYSNQPQHF
TGTGCCAGTAAAACGGGAGCTTATAGCAATCAGCCCCAGCATTTT
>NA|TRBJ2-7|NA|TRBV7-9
CASSLSGDEQYF
TGTGCCAGCAGCTTATCAGGGGACGAGCAGTACTTC
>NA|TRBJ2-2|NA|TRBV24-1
CATSDVTTGPTGELFF
TGTGCCACCAGTGATGTAACAACAGGGCCCACCGGGGAGCTGTTTTTT
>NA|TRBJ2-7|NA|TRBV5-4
CASSFSGDSYEQYF
TGTGCCAGCAGCTTCTCTGGAGACTCCTACGAGCAGTACTTC
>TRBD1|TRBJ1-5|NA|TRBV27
CASSFSGGGILRNQPQHF
TGTGCCAGCAGTTTTTCGGGAGGGGGCATTCTTCGCAATCAGCCCCAGCATTTT
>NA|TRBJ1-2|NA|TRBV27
CASRLVAGAVYGYTF
TGTGCCAGCAGACTTGTGGCGGGCGCGGTCTATGGCTACACCTTC
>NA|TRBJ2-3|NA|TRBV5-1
CASSGDWTDTQYF
TGCGCCAGCAGCGGTGACTGGACAGATACGCAGTATTTT
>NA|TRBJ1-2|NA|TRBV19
CASSIEGSQGYGYTF
TGTGCCAGTAGTATAGAAGGAAGCCAGGGGTATGGCTACACCTTC
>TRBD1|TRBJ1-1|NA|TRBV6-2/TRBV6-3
CASSPGTANTEAFF
TGTGCCAGCAGCCCTGGGACAGCAAACACTGAAGCTTTCTTT
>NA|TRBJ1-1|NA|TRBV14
CASSQGSGNTEAFF
TGTGCCAGCAGCCAAGGGTCAGGGAACACTGAAGCTTTCTTT
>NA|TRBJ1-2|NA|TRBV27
CASTSGGHRYGGYTF
TGTGCCAGCACCTCGGGGGGACATCGGTATGGAGGCTACACCTTC
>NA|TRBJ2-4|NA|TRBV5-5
CASSLVVGVPKNIQYF
TGTGCCAGCAGCTTGGTTGTCGGGGTCCCCAAAAACATTCAGTACTTC
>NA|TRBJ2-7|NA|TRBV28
CASSFNYRVPSFSYEQYF
TGTGCCAGCAGTTTTAATTACAGGGTTCCGAGTTTCTCCTACGAGCAGTACTTC
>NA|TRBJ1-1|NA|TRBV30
CAWSTQANTEAFF
TGTGCCTGGAGTACACAGGCCAACACTGAAGCTTTCTTT
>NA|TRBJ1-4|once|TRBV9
CASSVVGATNEKLFF
TGTGCCAGCAGCGTAGTAGGGGCGACTAATGAAAAACTGTTTTTT
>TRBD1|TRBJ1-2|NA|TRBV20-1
CSASRDRVNYGYTF
TGCAGTGCTAGTAGGGACAGGGTCAACTATGGCTACACCTTC
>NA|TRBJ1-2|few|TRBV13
CASSPPVAGSVGGYTF
TGTGCCAGCAGCCCCCCGGTGGCAGGGTCTGTTGGTGGCTACACCTTC
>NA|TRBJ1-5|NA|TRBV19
CASSIDIPNQPQHF
TGTGCCAGTAGTATTGACATTCCGAATCAGCCCCAGCATTTT
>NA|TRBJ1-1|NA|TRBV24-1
CATSDLHETEAFF
TGTGCCACCAGTGATTTGCATGAGACTGAAGCTTTCTTT
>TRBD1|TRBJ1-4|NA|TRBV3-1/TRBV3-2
CASSPRDRGEILFF
TGTGCCAGCAGCCCCCGGGACAGGGGTGAGATTCTGTTTTTT
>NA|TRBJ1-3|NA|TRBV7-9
CASSSGQNFGNTIYF
TGTGCCAGCAGCTCCGGACAGAACTTCGGAAACACCATATATTTT
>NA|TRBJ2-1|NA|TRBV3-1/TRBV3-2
CASSQNLGLPVGNEQFF
TGTGCCAGCAGCCAAAACCTGGGGCTACCGGTCGGCAATGAGCAGTTCTTC